The 20 T cell receptor beta chains in this list originate from one sample, sequenced in a study of OX40 agonist ivuxolimab in advanced cancers. The data were produced by immunoSEQ multiplex PCR, yet TCRdb's version contains in-frame clones alone and is incomplete. The sample carries 40,000 to 60,000 clones, about nine tenths recorded once. This sample comprised CD4+ or CD8+ T cells sorted from blood, obtained in a trial of the OX40 agonist ivuxolimab. Every receptor here comes from an adult with an advanced solid tumor such as melanoma, head and neck, liver or kidney cancer.

The chain employs TRBV19 and TRBJ2-7; D is uncertain. Germline V gene data show CDR1 as LNHDA and CDR2 as SQIVND (reference sequence). The CDR3 covers 14 residues. The V end was cut by 1 base, the J end by 3 bases, with 10 bases between. In nucleotides, the CDR3 is TGTGCCAGTAGTATAGCAGAGACCAACTACGAGCAGTACTTC. This sequence encodes CASSIAETNYEQYF.

The chain has TRBV28 and TRBJ1-5, with 7 bases identical to TRBD1. Germline lookup yields CDR1 MDHEN and CDR2 SYDVKM. CDR3 length: 16 amino acids. The V and J ends lost 5 bases and 3 bases, in that order; junction bases with no gene match: 10. The CDR3 bases are TGTGCCAGCAGTGCCATTACAGGGGCGAACAATCAGCCCCAGCATTTT. Amino acids: CASSAITGANNQPQHF.

This clone was seen a single time. The rearrangement links TRBV9 to TRBJ2-7; 9 nucleotides line up with TRBD2. Germline V gene data show CDR1 as SGDLS and CDR2 as YYNGEE. V dropped 3 bases and J dropped 5; count of bases not matched to a gene: 6. The CDR3 is made up of 14 amino acids. CDR3 sequence: CASSAGRGGNEQYF. The CDR3 bases are TGTGCCAGCAGCGCTGGGCGGGGGGGGAACGAGCAGTACTTC.

The CDR3: CASSPGAEDTQYF. CDR3 DNA sequence: TGTGCCAGCAGTCCGGGGGCGGAGGATACGCAGTATTTT. V is TRBV6-4 and J is TRBJ2-3; possibly TRBD1 or TRBD2 for D (6 bases each). Per the germline V gene, CDR1 is MRHNA and CDR2 is SNTAGT. V was clipped by 5 bases and J by 6 bases, with 12 bases between them. This CDR3 has 13 amino acids.

The chain couples TRBV7-9 to TRBJ2-1; D remains unclear. This CDR3 is built from 13 residues. Trimming left V 5 bases short and J 5 bases short, with 10 bases between. Germline V CDR1 and CDR2: SEHNR, FQNEAQ (reference sequence). The CDR3 sequence: CASSLGANNEQFF. The CDR3 nucleotides are TGTGCCAGCAGCCTCGGCGCGAACAATGAGCAGTTCTTC.

This clone came up a few times. The chain links TRBV4-3 to TRBJ1-4; tentative D call: TRBD1 (5 bases). CDR3 length: 15 amino acids. Trimming took 0 bases from V and 8 from J, leaving 13 bases between them. Per germline, CDR1 LGHNA and CDR2 YSLEER. CDR3 bases: TGCGCCAGCAGCCAAGACGGCCAGGGAAAAGAAAAACTGTTTTTT. This codes for CASSQDGQGKEKLFF.

This rearrangement joins TRBV14 to TRBJ2-5, with 7 positions matching TRBD2. CDR1 is SGHDN, CDR2 FVKESK, per germline. The CDR3 length is 15 residues. V lost 3 bases and J lost 7; bases outside the gene matches: 11. CDR3 region: CASSQSTGQRGTQYF. Here the CDR3 DNA reads TGTGCCAGCAGCCAGTCCACTGGCCAGCGGGGGACCCAGTACTTC.

The gene calls are TRBV15 and TRBJ2-5; 10 nucleotides match TRBD1. Germline lookup yields CDR1 LNHNV and CDR2 YYDKDF (reference sequence). The CDR3 length is 17 residues. V shed 1 base and J 2 bases; nucleotides not matched to a gene: 7. CDR3 DNA sequence: TGTGCCACCAGCAGAGTTATCGGGACAGGGGTTCAAGAGACCCAGTACTTC. Its translation is CATSRVIGTGVQETQYF.

CDR3 sequence reads: CASRLEGVVSGELFF. DNA of the CDR3: TGTGCCAGCAGACTAGAGGGGGTTGTCTCCGGGGAGCTGTTTTTT. The rearrangement uses TRBV6-5 and TRBJ2-2, with D possibly matching TRBD1 (6 bases). The CDR3 contains 15 residues. Germline values: CDR1 MNHEY, CDR2 SVGAGI. V shed 6 bases and J shed 6 bases, with 17 bases lying between them.

V and J are TRBV12-2 and TRBJ1-1. TRBV12-2 is classified as a pseudogene. CDR3 length equals 15 residues. The CDR3 reads CASRLTVGEDTEAFF. The CDR3 DNA reads as TGTGCAAGTCGCTTAACCGTGGGGGAGGACACTGAAGCTTTCTTT.

This chain connects TRBV4-3 to TRBJ1-3; TRBD1 is a possible D gene (5 bases). Trimming stripped 5 bases from V and 3 bases from J, with 8 bases between. This CDR3 has 13 amino acids. The germline V gene encodes CDR1 LGHNA and CDR2 YSLEER. For the CDR3, the DNA is TGCGCCAGCAGCGGGACGAATGGAAACACCATATATTTT. It codes for CASSGTNGNTIYF.

The count of this clone is one. V and J are TRBV19 and TRBJ1-2; tentatively, D is TRBD1 (6 bases). From germline, CDR1 is LNHDA and CDR2 SQIVND (reference sequence). The CDR3 consists of 14 residues. The V and J ends lost 3 bases and 6 bases respectively, with 14 bases between them. CDR3 sequence: CASSISRDIDGYTF. The DNA of the CDR3 is TGTGCCAGTAGTATCAGTCGGGACATAGATGGCTACACCTTC.

The rearrangement uses TRBV5-4 and TRBJ1-1; D not certain. V lost 3 bases and J 3 bases, leaving 9 bases between the germline ends. The CDR3 has 13 residues. Per germline, CDR1 SGHNT and CDR2 YYREEE (reference sequence). CDR3 sequence (DNA): TGTGCCAGCAGCTCTGTCGGGGACACTGAAGCTTTCTTT. This encodes CASSSVGDTEAFF. Full variable domain (outside the CDR3, taken from reference TRBV5-4 and TRBJ1-1): ETGVTQSPTHLIKTRGQQVTLRCSSQSGHNTVSWYQQALGQGPQFIFQYYREEENGRGNFPPRFSGLQFPNYSSELNVNALELDDSALYLCASSSVGDTEAFFGQGTRLTVV.

The V gene is TRBV18, the J gene TRBJ2-3; D gene unclear. This CDR3 region has 16 residues. Germline-derived CDR1 and CDR2 are KGHSH and LQKENI. V was pared by 0 bases and J by 2 bases, with 12 bases between. CDR3 in amino acids: CASSPPVQVITDTQYF. In DNA, the CDR3 is TGTGCCAGCTCACCACCGGTCCAGGTAATCACAGATACGCAGTATTTT.

Note on this clone: One end of the junction fails to match germline, which may point to a read error. The chain couples TRBV7-3 to TRBJ1-1; 10 bases fit TRBD1. The CDR3 is 17 amino acids. The germline V gene encodes CDR1 SGHTA and CDR2 FQGTGA. The CDR3 sequence is CASSLTGTGDAGTEAFF. CDR3 nucleotide sequence: TGTGCCAGCAGCCTAACCGGGACAGGGGACGCAGGCACTGAAGCTTTCTTT.

The gene calls are TRBV11-2 and TRBJ2-1, with TRBD2 matching over 8 bases. This CDR3 comprises 15 residues. With 2 bases clipped from V and 2 bases from J, the junction kept 2 bases outside the gene matches. Germline V gene data show CDR1 as SGHAT and CDR2 as FQNNGV. As DNA, the CDR3 is TGTGCCAGCAGCTTATTAGCGGGACCCTACAATGAGCAGTTCTTC. Translating it yields CASSLLAGPYNEQFF. Filled out from reference TRBV11-2 and TRBJ2-1, the complete variable domain reads EAGVAQSPRYKIIEKRQSVAFWCNPISGHATLYWYQQILGQGPKLLIQFQNNGVVDDSQLPKDRFSAERLKGVDSTLKIQPAKLEDSAVYLCASSLLAGPYNEQFFGPGTRLTVL.

The chain employs TRBV27 and TRBJ2-7, with 7 bases matching TRBD2. Trimming took 3 bases from V and 4 from J; bases not matched to a gene: 12. Germline V gene data show CDR1 as MNHEY and CDR2 as SMNVEV (reference sequence). The CDR3 contains 16 residues. The CDR3 bases are TGTGCCAGCAGTTTCGGGCCTAGCGGTACGAATTACGAGCAGTACTTC. Its protein is CASSFGPSGTNYEQYF.

This clone was detected only once. The rearrangement links TRBV5-1 to TRBJ2-3; perhaps TRBD2 as D (6 bases). This CDR3 is 13 amino acids long. V was cut by 4 bases and J by 8 bases, with 14 bases left in between. CDR1 and CDR2 (germline): SGHRS, YFSETQ. This CDR3 is CASSAPGLSTQYF. CDR3 nucleotides: TGCGCCAGCAGCGCGCCCGGACTATCTACGCAGTATTTT.

V gene TRBV6-1 combines with J gene TRBJ2-6; 7 bases are shared with TRBD1. The CDR3 is 14 amino acids. V dropped 7 bases and J dropped 2; count of bases not matched to a gene: 2. Germline assignment: CDR1 MNHNS and CDR2 SASEGT. The CDR3 coding sequence is TGTGCCAGCAAGGGGGCGACTGGGGCCAACGTCCTGACTTTC. This encodes CASKGATGANVLTF.

V gene TRBV5-4 combines with J gene TRBJ2-7, with 11 bases aligning to TRBD2. The germline V gene encodes CDR1 SGHNT and CDR2 YYREEE (reference sequence). J was trimmed by 4 bases and V by 10 bases; bases with no gene match: 13. CDR3 size: 15 residues. This CDR3 reads CALSGGTSGRYEQYF. Written as DNA, the CDR3 is TGTGCCCTCAGCGGGGGGACTAGCGGACGTTACGAGCAGTACTTC.